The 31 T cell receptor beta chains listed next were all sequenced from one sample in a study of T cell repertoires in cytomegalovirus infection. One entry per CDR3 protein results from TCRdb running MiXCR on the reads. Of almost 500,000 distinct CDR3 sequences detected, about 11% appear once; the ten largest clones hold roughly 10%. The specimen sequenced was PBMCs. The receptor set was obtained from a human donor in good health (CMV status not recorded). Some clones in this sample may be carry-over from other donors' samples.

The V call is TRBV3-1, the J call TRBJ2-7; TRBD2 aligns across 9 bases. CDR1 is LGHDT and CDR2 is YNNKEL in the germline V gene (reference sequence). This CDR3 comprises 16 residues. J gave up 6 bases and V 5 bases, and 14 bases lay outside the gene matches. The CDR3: CASSSQPLAGESEQYF. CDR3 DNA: TGTGCCAGCAGCTCTCAGCCCTTAGCGGGAGAAAGCGAGCAGTACTTC.

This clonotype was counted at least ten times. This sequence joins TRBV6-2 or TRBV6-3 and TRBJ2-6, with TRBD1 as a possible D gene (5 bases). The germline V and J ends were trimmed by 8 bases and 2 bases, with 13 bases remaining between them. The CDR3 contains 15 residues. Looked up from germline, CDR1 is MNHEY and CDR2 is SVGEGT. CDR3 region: CASGREGAGANVLTF. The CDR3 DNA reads TGTGCCAGCGGCAGGGAAGGGGCTGGGGCCAACGTCCTGACTTTC.

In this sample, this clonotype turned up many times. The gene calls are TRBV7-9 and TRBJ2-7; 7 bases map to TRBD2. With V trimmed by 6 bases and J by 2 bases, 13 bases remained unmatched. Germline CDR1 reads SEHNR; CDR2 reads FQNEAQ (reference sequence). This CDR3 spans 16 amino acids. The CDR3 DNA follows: TGTGCCAGCAGACCGCGGTTCGCGGGGGATCCCTACGAGCAGTACTTC. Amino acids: CASRPRFAGDPYEQYF.

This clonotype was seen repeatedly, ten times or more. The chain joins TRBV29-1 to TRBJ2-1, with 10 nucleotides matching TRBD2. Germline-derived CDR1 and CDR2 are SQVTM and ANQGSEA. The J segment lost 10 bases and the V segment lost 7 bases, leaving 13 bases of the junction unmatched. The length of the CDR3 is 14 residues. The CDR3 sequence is CSGTTGTSDDEQFF. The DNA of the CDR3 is TGCAGCGGTACAACCGGGACTAGCGATGACGAGCAGTTCTTC.

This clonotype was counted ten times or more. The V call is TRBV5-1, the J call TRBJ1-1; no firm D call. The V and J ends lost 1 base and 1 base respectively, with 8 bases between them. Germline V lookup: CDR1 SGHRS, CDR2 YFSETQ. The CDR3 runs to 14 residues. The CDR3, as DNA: TGCGCCAGCAGCTTGTATGCAGCGAACACTGAAGCTTTCTTT. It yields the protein CASSLYAANTEAFF.

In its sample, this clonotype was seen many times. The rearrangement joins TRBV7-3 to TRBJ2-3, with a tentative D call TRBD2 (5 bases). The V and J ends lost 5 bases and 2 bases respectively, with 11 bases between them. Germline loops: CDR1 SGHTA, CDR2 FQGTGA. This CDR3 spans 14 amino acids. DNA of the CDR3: TGTGCCAGCAGCCCGTCGGGGAACACAGATACGCAGTATTTT. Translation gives CASSPSGNTDTQYF. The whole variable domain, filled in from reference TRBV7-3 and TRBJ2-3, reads GAGVSQTPSNKVTEKGKYVELRCDPISGHTALYWYRQSLGQGPEFLIYFQGTGAADDSGLPNDRFFAVRPEGSVSTLKIQRTERGDSAVYLCASSPSGNTDTQYFGPGTRLTVL.

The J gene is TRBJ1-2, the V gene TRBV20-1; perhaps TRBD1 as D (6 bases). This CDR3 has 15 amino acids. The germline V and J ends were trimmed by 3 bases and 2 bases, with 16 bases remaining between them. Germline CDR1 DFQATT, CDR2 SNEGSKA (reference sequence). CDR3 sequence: CSASNSRTGNYGYTF. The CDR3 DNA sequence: TGCAGTGCTAGTAATTCCCGTACAGGGAACTATGGCTACACCTTC.

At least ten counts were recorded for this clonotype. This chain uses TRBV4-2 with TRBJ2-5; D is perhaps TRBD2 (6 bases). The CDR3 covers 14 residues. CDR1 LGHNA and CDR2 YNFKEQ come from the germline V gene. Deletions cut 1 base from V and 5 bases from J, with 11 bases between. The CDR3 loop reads CASSQGSGVETQYF. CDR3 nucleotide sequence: TGTGCCAGCAGCCAAGGGTCGGGGGTGGAGACCCAGTACTTC.

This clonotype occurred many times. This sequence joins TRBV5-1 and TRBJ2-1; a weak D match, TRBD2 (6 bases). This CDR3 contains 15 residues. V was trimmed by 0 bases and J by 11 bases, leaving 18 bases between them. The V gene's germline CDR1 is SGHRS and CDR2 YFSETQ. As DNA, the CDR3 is TGCGCCAGCAGCTTGGAGTACGTGCAGGGAGGACAGCAGTTCTTC. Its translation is CASSLEYVQGGQQFF.

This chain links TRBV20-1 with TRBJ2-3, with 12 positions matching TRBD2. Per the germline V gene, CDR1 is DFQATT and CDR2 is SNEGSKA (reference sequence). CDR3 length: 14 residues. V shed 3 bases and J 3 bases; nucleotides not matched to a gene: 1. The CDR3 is CSARGTSGTDTQYF. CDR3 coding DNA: TGCAGTGCTAGGGGGACTAGCGGGACAGATACGCAGTATTTT.

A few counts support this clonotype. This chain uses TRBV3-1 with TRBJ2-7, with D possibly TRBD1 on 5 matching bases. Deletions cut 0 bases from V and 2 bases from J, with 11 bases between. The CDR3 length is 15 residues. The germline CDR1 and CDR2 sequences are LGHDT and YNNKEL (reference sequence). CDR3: CASSQDRGATYEQYF. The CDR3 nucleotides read TGTGCCAGCAGCCAAGATAGGGGCGCCACCTACGAGCAGTACTTC.

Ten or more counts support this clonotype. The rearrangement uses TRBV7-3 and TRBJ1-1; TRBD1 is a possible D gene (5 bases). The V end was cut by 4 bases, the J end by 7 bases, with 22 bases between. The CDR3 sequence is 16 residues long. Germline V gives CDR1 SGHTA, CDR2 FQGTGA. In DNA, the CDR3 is TGTGCCAGCAGCTCCCAGCGGAAGACAGATAGTGTTGAAGCTTTCTTT. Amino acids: CASSSQRKTDSVEAFF. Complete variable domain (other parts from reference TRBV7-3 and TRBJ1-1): GAGVSQTPSNKVTEKGKYVELRCDPISGHTALYWYRQSLGQGPEFLIYFQGTGAADDSGLPNDRFFAVRPEGSVSTLKIQRTERGDSAVYLCASSSQRKTDSVEAFFGQGTRLTVV.

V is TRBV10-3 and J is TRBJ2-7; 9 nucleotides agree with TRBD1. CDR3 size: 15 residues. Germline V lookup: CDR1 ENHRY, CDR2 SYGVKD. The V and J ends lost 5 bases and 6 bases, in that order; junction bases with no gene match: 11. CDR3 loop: CAISRRQGESGEQYF. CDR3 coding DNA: TGTGCCATCAGTCGCCGACAGGGGGAATCGGGCGAGCAGTACTTC.

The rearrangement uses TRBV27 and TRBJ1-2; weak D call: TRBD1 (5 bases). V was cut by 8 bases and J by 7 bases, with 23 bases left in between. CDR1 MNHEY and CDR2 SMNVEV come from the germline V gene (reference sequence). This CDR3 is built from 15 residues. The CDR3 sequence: CASRLSGPFRAGYTF. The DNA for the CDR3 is TGTGCCAGCCGGCTAAGCGGGCCCTTCAGGGCTGGCTACACCTTC.

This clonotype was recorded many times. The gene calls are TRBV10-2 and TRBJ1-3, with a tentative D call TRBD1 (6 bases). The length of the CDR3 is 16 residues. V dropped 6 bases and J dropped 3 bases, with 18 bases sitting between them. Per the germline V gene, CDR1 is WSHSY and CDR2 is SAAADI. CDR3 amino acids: CASSPSTRGVGNTIYF. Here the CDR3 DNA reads TGCGCCAGCAGCCCCTCGACCAGGGGAGTTGGAAACACCATATATTTT.

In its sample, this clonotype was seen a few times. In DNA form, the CDR3 reads TGTGCCAGCAGCTTACTTTCCGGGACAGGGACAGATACGCAGTATTTT. It is translated as CASSLLSGTGTDTQYF. J is TRBJ2-3 and V is TRBV11-1; 9 positions agree with TRBD1. Germline V gene sequence: CDR1 SGHAT, CDR2 FQDESV (reference sequence). The CDR3 is 16 residues long. V gave up 2 bases and J gave up 3 bases; unmatched junction bases: 6.

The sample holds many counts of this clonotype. CDR3 residues: CSALPLAEVYNEQFF. In DNA form, the CDR3 reads TGCAGTGCACTCCCACTAGCAGAAGTCTACAATGAGCAGTTCTTC. The rearrangement joins TRBV20-1 to TRBJ2-1; weak D call: TRBD2 (6 bases). Germline values: CDR1 DFQATT, CDR2 SNEGSKA (reference sequence). Trimming removed 6 bases at V and 3 bases at J, with 18 bases between. The length of the CDR3 is 15 residues.

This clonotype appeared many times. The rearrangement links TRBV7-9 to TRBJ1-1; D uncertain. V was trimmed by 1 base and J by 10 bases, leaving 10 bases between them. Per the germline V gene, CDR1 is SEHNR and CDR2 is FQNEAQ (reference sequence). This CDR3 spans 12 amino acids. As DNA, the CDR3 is TGTGCCAGCAGCTTAGACATGGAGCCAGCTTTCTTT. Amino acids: CASSLDMEPAFF.

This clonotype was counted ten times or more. For the CDR3, the DNA is TGTGCCAGCAGCTCCCCCCCAGGAAATTCAGAAATCAATGAGCAGTTCTTC. Protein: CASSSPPGNSEINEQFF. J is TRBJ2-1 and V is TRBV7-9; D is ambiguous. The CDR3 has 17 amino acids. The V gene lost 4 bases and the J gene lost 6 bases, with 22 bases spanning the gap. From germline, CDR1 is SEHNR and CDR2 FQNEAQ (reference sequence).

CDR3 DNA: TGCAGCGTTTTCCTACAGGTTGACACTGAAGCTTTCTTT. Translation gives CSVFLQVDTEAFF. V is TRBV29-1 and J is TRBJ1-1; possible D gene TRBD1, 5 bases. Between the trimmed V and J ends, which lost 5 bases and 3 bases, there was a span of 13 bases. The CDR3 is made up of 13 amino acids. CDR1 SQVTM and CDR2 ANQGSEA come from the germline V gene.

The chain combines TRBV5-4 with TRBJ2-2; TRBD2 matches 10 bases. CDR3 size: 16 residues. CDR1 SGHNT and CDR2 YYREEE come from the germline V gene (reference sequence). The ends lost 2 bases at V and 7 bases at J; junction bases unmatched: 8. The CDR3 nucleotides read TGTGCCAGCAGCTTCGGGCTAGCGGGAGATGGCGGGGAGCTGTTTTTT. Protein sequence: CASSFGLAGDGGELFF.

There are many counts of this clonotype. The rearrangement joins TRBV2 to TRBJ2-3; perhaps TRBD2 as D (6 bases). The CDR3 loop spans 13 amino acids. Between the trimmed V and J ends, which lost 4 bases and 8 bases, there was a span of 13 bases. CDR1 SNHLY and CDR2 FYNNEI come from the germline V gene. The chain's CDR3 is CASSADSGGTQYF. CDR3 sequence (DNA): TGTGCCAGCAGTGCCGATAGCGGCGGTACGCAGTATTTT. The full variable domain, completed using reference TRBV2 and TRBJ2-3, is EPEVTQTPSHQVTQMGQEVILRCVPISNHLYFYWYRQILGQKVEFLVSFYNNEISEKSEIFDDQFSVERPDGSNFTLKIRSTKLEDSAMYFCASSADSGGTQYFGPGTRLTVL.

The DNA for the CDR3 is TGTGCCAGTAGCACCGGTGGGGGGCTGAATCAGCCCCAGCATTTT. Amino acids: CASSTGGGLNQPQHF. The chain recombines TRBV19 with TRBJ1-5, with D possibly being TRBD1 (6 bases). This CDR3 contains 15 residues. Trimming removed 6 bases at V and 4 bases at J, with 16 bases between. The germline V gene encodes CDR1 LNHDA and CDR2 SQIVND (reference sequence).

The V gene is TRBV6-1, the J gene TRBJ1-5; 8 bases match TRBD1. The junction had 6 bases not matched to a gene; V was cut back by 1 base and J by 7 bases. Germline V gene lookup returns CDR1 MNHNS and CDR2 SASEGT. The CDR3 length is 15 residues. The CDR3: CASSEGRGLGQPQHF. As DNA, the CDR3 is TGTGCCAGCAGTGAAGGCAGGGGGCTCGGGCAGCCCCAGCATTTT.

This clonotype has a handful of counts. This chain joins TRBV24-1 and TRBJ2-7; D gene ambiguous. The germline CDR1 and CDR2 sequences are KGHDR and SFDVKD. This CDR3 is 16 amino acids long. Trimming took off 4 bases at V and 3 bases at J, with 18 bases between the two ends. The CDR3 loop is CATSEMDDDLGYEQYF. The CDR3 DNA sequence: TGTGCCACCAGTGAGATGGACGATGACCTGGGCTACGAGCAGTACTTC.

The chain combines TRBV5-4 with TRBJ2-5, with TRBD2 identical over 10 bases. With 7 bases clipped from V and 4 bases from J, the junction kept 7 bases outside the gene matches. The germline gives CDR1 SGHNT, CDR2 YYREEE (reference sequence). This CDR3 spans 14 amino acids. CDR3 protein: CASSPSSGRETQYF. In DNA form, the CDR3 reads TGTGCCAGCTCCCCCTCTAGCGGGAGAGAGACCCAGTACTTC.

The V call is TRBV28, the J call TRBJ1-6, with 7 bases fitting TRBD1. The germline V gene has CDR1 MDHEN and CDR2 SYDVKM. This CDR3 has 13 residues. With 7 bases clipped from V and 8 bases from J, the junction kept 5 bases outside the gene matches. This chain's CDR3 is CASIRGKDSPLHF. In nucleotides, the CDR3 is TGTGCCAGCATCAGGGGGAAGGATTCACCCCTCCACTTT.

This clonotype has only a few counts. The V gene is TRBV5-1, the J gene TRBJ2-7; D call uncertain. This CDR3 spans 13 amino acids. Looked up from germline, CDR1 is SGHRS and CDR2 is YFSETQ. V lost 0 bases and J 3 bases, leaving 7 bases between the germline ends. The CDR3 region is CASSLVTFYEQYF. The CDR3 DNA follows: TGCGCCAGCAGCTTGGTGACATTCTACGAGCAGTACTTC.

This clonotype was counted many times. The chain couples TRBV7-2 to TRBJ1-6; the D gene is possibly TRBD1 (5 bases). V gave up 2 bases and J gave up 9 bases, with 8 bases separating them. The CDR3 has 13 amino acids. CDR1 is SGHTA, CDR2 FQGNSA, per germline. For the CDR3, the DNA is TGTGCCAGCAGCTTAACCGGGGGTTCACCCCTCCACTTT. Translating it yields CASSLTGGSPLHF.

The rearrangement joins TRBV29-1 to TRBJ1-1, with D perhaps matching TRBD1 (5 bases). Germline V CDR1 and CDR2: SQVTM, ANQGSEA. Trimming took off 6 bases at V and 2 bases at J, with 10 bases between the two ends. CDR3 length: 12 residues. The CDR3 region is CSVGTFNTEAFF. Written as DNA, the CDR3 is TGCAGCGTCGGGACCTTCAACACTGAAGCTTTCTTT.

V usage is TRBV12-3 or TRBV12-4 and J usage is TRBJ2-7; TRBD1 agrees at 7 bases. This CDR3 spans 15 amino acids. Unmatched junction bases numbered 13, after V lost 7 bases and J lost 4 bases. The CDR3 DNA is TGTGCCAGCAAACTCTCTCTGGGACAGATGTACGAGCAGTACTTC. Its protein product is CASKLSLGQMYEQYF.